The 23 T cell receptor beta chains below come from one sample, sequenced in a study of cytomegalovirus exposure and HLA in healthy donors. Using immunoSEQ multiplex PCR, the repertoire was profiled, and TCRdb retains in-frame clones only, with some absent. Among 60,000 to 75,000 clones listed, 95% were seen once. Specimen: PBMCs. The receptors were sampled from a woman between 18 and 29 years old in good health and CMV-seropositive.

The J gene is TRBJ2-2, the V gene TRBV28; 8 bases agree with TRBD2. In germline, CDR1 is MDHEN, CDR2 SYDVKM. Losses at the gene ends were 0 bases for V and 3 bases for J; bases not matched to a gene: 3. The CDR3 runs to 16 residues. CDR3 nucleotide sequence: TGTGCCAGCAGTTTATGGTCTAGCGGGTACACCGGGGAGCTGTTTTTT. It is translated as CASSLWSSGYTGELFF.

The chain couples TRBV6-1 to TRBJ2-7; D not certain. The germline gives CDR1 MNHNS, CDR2 SASEGT. The length of the CDR3 is 14 residues. Between the trimmed V and J ends, which lost 3 bases and 0 bases, there was a span of 9 bases. The CDR3 bases are TGTGCCAGCAGTGACCGACCTAGCTCCTACGAGCAGTACTTC. Protein sequence: CASSDRPSSYEQYF.

This clone is a singleton in its sample. V usage is TRBV11-2 and J usage is TRBJ1-2; tentative D call: TRBD1 (6 bases). V was trimmed by 1 base and J by 7 bases, leaving 7 bases between them. CDR1 and CDR2 (germline): SGHAT, FQNNGV. The CDR3 runs 12 residues. The CDR3 region has the DNA TGTGCCAGCAGCTTAGGGGACATTGGCTACACCTTC. It translates to CASSLGDIGYTF.

This clone was found a few times. The V and J genes are TRBV6-4 and TRBJ1-2; D ambiguous. Germline CDR1 is MRHNA and CDR2 is SNTAGT. V was cut by 6 bases and J by 8 bases, with 19 bases left in between. The CDR3 runs 14 residues. This chain's CDR3 is CASRSLREDGGYTF. In nucleotides, the CDR3 is TGTGCCAGCAGATCCTTGAGGGAGGACGGAGGCTACACCTTC.

CDR3 DNA: TGTGCCAGCAGGCCTCGAACTAGCGGGAGTGAGACCCAGTACTTC. Translating it yields CASRPRTSGSETQYF. The chain combines TRBV6-5 with TRBJ2-5; 11 nucleotides align to TRBD2. The CDR3 is made up of 15 amino acids. With 6 bases clipped from V and 5 bases from J, the junction kept 8 bases outside the gene matches. Germline values: CDR1 MNHEY, CDR2 SVGAGI.

The rearrangement links TRBV6-1 to TRBJ1-4; 8 bases agree with TRBD1. The trim removed 2 bases at V and 10 bases at J, leaving 6 bases unmatched. Germline loops: CDR1 MNHNS, CDR2 SASEGT. This CDR3 region has 14 residues. CDR3 loop: CASSENRGTGKLFF. CDR3 nucleotide sequence: TGTGCCAGCAGTGAAAACAGGGGGACGGGAAAACTGTTTTTT.

The chain couples TRBV5-1 to TRBJ1-1; 9 bases match TRBD1. CDR1 is SGHRS and CDR2 is YFSETQ in the germline V gene. Trimming removed 4 bases from V and 7 bases from J; junction bases left unmatched: 11. The CDR3 is 15 amino acids. CDR3 in amino acids: CASSLYRDRANEAFF. CDR3 bases: TGCGCCAGCAGCCTATACCGGGACAGGGCTAATGAAGCTTTCTTT.

The chain uses TRBV5-6 and TRBJ1-2, with 10 bases aligning to TRBD1. After removal of 4 bases from V and 7 bases from J, the junction contained 7 bases not matched to a gene. CDR3 length: 14 residues. The germline gives CDR1 SGHDT, CDR2 YYEEEE. In DNA, the CDR3 is TGTGCCAGCAGCCTGGGGACAGGGGACTTTGGCTACACCTTC. Protein sequence: CASSLGTGDFGYTF.

V and J are TRBV29-1 and TRBJ1-5; D might be TRBD1 (6 bases). The CDR3 totals 14 residues. V lost 7 bases to trimming and J lost 3 bases, with 16 bases between them. Germline lookup yields CDR1 SQVTM and CDR2 ANQGSEA. In DNA form, the CDR3 reads TGCAGCGCAGGGGAGGGCGCATACAATCAGCCCCAGCATTTT. It yields the protein CSAGEGAYNQPQHF.

The genes are TRBV21-1 and TRBJ2-7; the table's D call of TRBD2 was not tested on the DNA. TRBV21-1 is described as a pseudogene. The CDR3 totals 16 residues. The CDR3 DNA reads as TGTGCCAGCAGCAAAGACGGGAGGAATCGTTCCTACGAGCAGTACTTC. Translating gives CASSKDGRNRSYEQYF.

The chain has TRBV7-2 and TRBJ1-2, with D unresolved. CDR3 size: 13 residues. Germline values: CDR1 SGHTA, CDR2 FQGNSA. V gave up 2 bases and J gave up 3 bases, with 7 bases separating them. As DNA, the CDR3 is TGTGCCAGCAGCTTAAGCGGGGACTATGGCTACACCTTC. Translation gives CASSLSGDYGYTF. Full variable domain (rest looked up from reference TRBV7-2 and TRBJ1-2): GAGVSQSPSNKVTEKGKDVELRCDPISGHTALYWYRQSLGQGLEFLIYFQGNSAPDKSGLPSDRFSAERTGGSVSTLTIQRTQQEDSAVYLCASSLSGDYGYTFGSGTRLTVV.

The V call is TRBV5-1, the J call TRBJ1-1, with D maybe TRBD1 (6 bases). From germline, CDR1 is SGHRS and CDR2 YFSETQ. The V gene lost 2 bases and the J gene lost 3 bases, with 11 bases spanning the gap. This CDR3 has 14 amino acids. CDR3 protein: CASSFTGFYTEAFF. CDR3 nucleotides: TGCGCCAGCAGCTTTACAGGGTTTTACACTGAAGCTTTCTTT.

J is TRBJ1-3 and V is TRBV11-2; the D is unclear. V was cut by 3 bases and J by 0 bases, with 6 bases left in between. The CDR3 has 14 residues. Germline V gives CDR1 SGHAT, CDR2 FQNNGV. The CDR3 nucleotides are TGTGCCAGCAGCTTGACAAACTCTGGAAACACCATATATTTT. Its protein product is CASSLTNSGNTIYF.

The chain combines TRBV18 with TRBJ1-4; TRBD1 aligns across 9 bases. V shed 3 bases, J shed 0 bases, and the junction held 8 bases outside the gene matches. CDR3 length equals 18 residues. Germline V lookup: CDR1 KGHSH, CDR2 LQKENI. DNA of the CDR3: TGTGCCAGCTCACCGGGACAGGGATCAGCGGCAACTAATGAAAAACTGTTTTTT. It yields the protein CASSPGQGSAATNEKLFF.

The V gene is TRBV27, the J gene TRBJ2-1; 10 bases match TRBD2. From germline, CDR1 is MNHEY and CDR2 SMNVEV (reference sequence). Trimming cost V 3 bases and J 4 bases; bases outside gene matches: 9. The CDR3 is made up of 17 amino acids. The CDR3 protein is CASSLAPGLALYNEQFF. CDR3 coding DNA: TGTGCCAGCAGTTTGGCACCGGGACTAGCGCTATACAATGAGCAGTTCTTC.

The chain joins TRBV6-1 to TRBJ2-7; D not resolved. Trimming took 5 bases from V and 3 from J, leaving 5 bases between them. The CDR3 consists of 11 residues. Per the germline V gene, CDR1 is MNHNS and CDR2 is SASEGT. The CDR3 is CASSSLYEQYF. CDR3 in DNA: TGTGCCAGCAGTTCCCTCTACGAGCAGTACTTC.

A single count supports this clone. The J gene is TRBJ2-1, the V gene TRBV13, with 8 bases identical to TRBD1. This CDR3 contains 19 residues. Germline V lookup: CDR1 PRHDT, CDR2 FYEKMQ (reference sequence). Germline trimming cut 6 bases from V and 2 bases from J; bases unmatched to any gene: 18. CDR3: CASSFQGGYYRGTYNEQFF. As DNA, the CDR3 is TGTGCCAGCAGTTTCCAGGGGGGATACTACAGGGGGACCTACAATGAGCAGTTCTTC.

This chain links TRBV19 with TRBJ1-5; perhaps TRBD1 as D (5 bases). Germline CDR1 and CDR2: LNHDA and SQIVND (reference sequence). The CDR3 spans 14 residues. The V gene lost 7 bases and the J gene lost 0 bases, with 10 bases spanning the gap. This CDR3 is CASTGHHSNQPQHF. CDR3 coding DNA: TGTGCCAGTACAGGACATCATAGCAATCAGCCCCAGCATTTT.

The V and J genes are TRBV9 and TRBJ2-7; perhaps TRBD1 as D (5 bases). This CDR3 contains 16 residues. Trimming took 4 bases from V and 0 from J, leaving 17 bases between them. Per the germline V gene, CDR1 is SGDLS and CDR2 is YYNGEE. CDR3: CASSPTTGFGSYEQYF. The CDR3 DNA sequence: TGTGCCAGCAGCCCAACTACAGGATTTGGCTCCTACGAGCAGTACTTC.

V and J are TRBV7-9 and TRBJ1-1; D is unresolved. Germline V gene data show CDR1 as SEHNR and CDR2 as FQNEAQ (reference sequence). The germline V and J ends were trimmed by 5 bases and 7 bases, with 11 bases remaining between them. This CDR3 is built from 12 residues. CDR3 bases: TGTGCCAGCAGCCCGAGCGGATATGAAGCTTTCTTT. Its protein is CASSPSGYEAFF.

The CDR3 bases are TGTGCCAGCAGGGACTCTCTAGGGACTTTCTATGGCTACACCTTC. It encodes CASRDSLGTFYGYTF. The chain combines TRBV27 with TRBJ1-2; a weak D match, TRBD1 (5 bases). This CDR3 is built from 15 residues. The V end lost 6 bases, the J end lost 4 bases, and 18 bases lay between the germline ends. Germline CDR1 and CDR2: MNHEY and SMNVEV (reference sequence).

The genes are TRBV11-2 and TRBJ2-7; maybe TRBD1 (7 bases). V lost 4 bases and J lost 7, with 17 bases in between. The CDR3 runs 14 residues. Per germline, CDR1 SGHAT and CDR2 FQNNGV. DNA for the CDR3: TGTGCCAGCAGCTCTAACAGGGGACTGCGGGAGCAGTACTTC. This encodes CASSSNRGLREQYF.

V is TRBV5-4 and J is TRBJ2-7; weak D call: TRBD1 (6 bases). CDR3 size: 15 residues. Germline assignment: CDR1 SGHNT and CDR2 YYREEE (reference sequence). Trimming left V 3 bases short and J 3 bases short, with 16 bases between. CDR3 sequence reads: CASSWKQGRDYEQYF. The CDR3 DNA reads TGTGCCAGCAGCTGGAAACAGGGAAGGGACTACGAGCAGTACTTC.